This T cell receptor beta chain was documented in a study of identical twins. This CDR3 region has 15 residues. CDR1 is SGHTA and CDR2 is FQGNSA in the germline V gene. V shed 2 bases and J 3 bases; nucleotides not matched to a gene: 0. Healthy Caucasians made up all donors. This clonotype was recorded at least ten times. Via MiXCR, TCRdb re-called the 5' RACE reads, giving one row per CDR3 protein. The sample lists 200,000 to 250,000 distinct CDR3 sequences; around 8% were seen once. These sequences were also reported in another study, on yellow fever vaccine responses in identical twins.

The rearrangement uses TRBV7-2 and TRBJ2-2, with TRBD2 matching 10 bases. This clonotype was obtained from a woman between 18 and 30 years old in good health. The material sequenced was memory (CD45RO+) T cells sorted from blood. CDR3 sequence (DNA): TGTGCCAGCAGCTTACTAGCGGGGGACACCGGGGAGCTGTTTTTT. This codes for CASSLLAGDTGELFF.